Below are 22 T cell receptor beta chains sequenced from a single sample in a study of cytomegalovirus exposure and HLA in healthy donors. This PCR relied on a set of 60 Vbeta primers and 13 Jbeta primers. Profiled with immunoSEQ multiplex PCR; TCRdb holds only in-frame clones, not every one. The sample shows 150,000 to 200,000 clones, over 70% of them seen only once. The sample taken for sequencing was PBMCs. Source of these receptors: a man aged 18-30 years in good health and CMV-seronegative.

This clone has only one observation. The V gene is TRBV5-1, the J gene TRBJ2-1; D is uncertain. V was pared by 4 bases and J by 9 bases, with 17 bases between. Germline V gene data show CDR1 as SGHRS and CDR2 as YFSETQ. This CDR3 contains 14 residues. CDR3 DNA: TGCGCCAGCAGCCCGACCGCGGCCCTAAGTGAGCAGTTCTTC. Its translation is CASSPTAALSEQFF. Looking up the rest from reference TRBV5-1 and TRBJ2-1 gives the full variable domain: KAGVTQTPRYLIKTRGQQVTLSCSPISGHRSVSWYQQTPGQGLQFLFEYFSETQRNKGNFPGRFSGRQFSNSRSEMNVSTLELGDSALYLCASSPTAALSEQFFGPGTRLTVL.

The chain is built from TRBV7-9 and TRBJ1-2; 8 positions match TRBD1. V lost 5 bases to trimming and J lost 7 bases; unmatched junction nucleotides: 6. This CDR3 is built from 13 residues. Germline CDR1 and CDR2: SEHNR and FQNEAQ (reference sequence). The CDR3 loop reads CASSPRDRRGYTF. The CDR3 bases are TGTGCCAGCAGCCCCCGGGACAGGCGTGGCTACACCTTC.

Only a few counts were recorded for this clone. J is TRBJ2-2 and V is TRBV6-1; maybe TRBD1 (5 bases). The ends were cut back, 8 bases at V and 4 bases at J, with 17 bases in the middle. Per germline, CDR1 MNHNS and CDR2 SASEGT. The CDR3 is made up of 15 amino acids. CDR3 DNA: TGTGCCAGCGGGGCCGGACCAGTCGGCACCGGGGAGCTGTTTTTT. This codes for CASGAGPVGTGELFF.

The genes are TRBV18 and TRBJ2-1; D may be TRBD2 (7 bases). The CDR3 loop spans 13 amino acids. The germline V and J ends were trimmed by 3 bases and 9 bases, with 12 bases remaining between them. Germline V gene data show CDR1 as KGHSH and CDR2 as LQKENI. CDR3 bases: TGTGCCAGCTCACCCGGGGGGCTGGGTGAGCAGTTCTTC. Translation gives CASSPGGLGEQFF.

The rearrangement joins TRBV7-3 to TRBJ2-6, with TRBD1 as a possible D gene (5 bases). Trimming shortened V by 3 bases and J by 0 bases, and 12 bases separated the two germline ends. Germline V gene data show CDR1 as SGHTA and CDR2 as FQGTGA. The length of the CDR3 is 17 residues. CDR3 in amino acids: CASSFQGYHSGANVLTF. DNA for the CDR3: TGTGCCAGCAGCTTCCAGGGTTACCACTCTGGGGCCAACGTCCTGACTTTC.

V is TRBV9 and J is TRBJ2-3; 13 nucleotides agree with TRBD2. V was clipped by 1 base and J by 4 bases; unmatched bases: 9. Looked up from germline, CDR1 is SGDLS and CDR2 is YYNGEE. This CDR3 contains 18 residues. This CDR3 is CASSVPALGLAGADTQYF. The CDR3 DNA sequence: TGTGCCAGCAGCGTACCGGCGCTCGGACTAGCGGGGGCAGATACGCAGTATTTT.

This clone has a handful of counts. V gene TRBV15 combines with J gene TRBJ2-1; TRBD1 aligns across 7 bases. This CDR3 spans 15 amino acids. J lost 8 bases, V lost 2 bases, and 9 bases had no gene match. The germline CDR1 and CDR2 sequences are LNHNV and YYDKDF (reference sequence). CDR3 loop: CATSRSADRVDEQFF. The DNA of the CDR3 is TGTGCCACCAGCAGATCAGCCGACAGGGTCGATGAGCAGTTCTTC. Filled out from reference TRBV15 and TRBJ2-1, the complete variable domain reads DAMVIQNPRYQVTQFGKPVTLSCSQTLNHNVMYWYQQKSSQAPKLLFHYYDKDFNNEADTPDNFQSRRPNTSFCFLDIRSPGLGDTAMYLCATSRSADRVDEQFFGPGTRLTVL.

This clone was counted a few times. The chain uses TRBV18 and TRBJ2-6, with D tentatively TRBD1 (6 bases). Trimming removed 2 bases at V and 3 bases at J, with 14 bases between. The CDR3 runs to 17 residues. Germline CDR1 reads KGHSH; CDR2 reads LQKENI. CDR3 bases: TGTGCCAGCTCACCAAAGGCACAGGGTGGTGGGGCCAACGTCCTGACTTTC. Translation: CASSPKAQGGGANVLTF.

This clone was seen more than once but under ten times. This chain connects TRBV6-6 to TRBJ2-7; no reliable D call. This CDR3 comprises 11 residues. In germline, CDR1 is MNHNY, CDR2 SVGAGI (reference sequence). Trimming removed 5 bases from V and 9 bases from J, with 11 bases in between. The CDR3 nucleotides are TGTGCCAGCAGTCAAAAGGCGGTGCAGTACTTC. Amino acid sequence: CASSQKAVQYF.

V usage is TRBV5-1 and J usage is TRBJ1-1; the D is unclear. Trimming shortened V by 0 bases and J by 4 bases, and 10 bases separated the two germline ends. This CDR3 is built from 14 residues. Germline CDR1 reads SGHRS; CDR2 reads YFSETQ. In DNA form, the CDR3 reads TGCGCCAGCAGCTTGGCTTTTAGTGCCACTGAAGCTTTCTTT. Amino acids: CASSLAFSATEAFF. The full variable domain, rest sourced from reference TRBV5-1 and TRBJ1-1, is KAGVTQTPRYLIKTRGQQVTLSCSPISGHRSVSWYQQTPGQGLQFLFEYFSETQRNKGNFPGRFSGRQFSNSRSEMNVSTLELGDSALYLCASSLAFSATEAFFGQGTRLTVV.

This CDR3 reads CASSVGTGLASSYEQYF. The CDR3 DNA follows: TGTGCCAGCAGCGTCGGGACAGGCCTAGCGAGCTCCTACGAGCAGTACTTC. The chain combines TRBV11-3 with TRBJ2-7; 8 bases fit TRBD1. Per germline, CDR1 SGHNT and CDR2 YENEEA. The CDR3 is 17 residues long. Trimming removed 5 bases from V and 0 bases from J; junction bases left unmatched: 12.

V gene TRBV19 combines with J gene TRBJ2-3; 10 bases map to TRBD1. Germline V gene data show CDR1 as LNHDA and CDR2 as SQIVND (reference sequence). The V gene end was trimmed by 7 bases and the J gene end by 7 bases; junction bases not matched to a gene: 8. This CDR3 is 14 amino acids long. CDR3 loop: CASTTGGHLNTQYF. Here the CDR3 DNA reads TGTGCCAGTACGACAGGGGGCCATTTAAATACGCAGTATTTT.

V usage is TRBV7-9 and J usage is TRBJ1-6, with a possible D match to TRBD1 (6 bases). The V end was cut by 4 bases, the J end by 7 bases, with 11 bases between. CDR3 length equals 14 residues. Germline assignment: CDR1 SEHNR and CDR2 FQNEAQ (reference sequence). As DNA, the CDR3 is TGTGCCAGCAGCTCCGAGGGGGGGAATTCACCCCTCCACTTT. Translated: CASSSEGGNSPLHF.

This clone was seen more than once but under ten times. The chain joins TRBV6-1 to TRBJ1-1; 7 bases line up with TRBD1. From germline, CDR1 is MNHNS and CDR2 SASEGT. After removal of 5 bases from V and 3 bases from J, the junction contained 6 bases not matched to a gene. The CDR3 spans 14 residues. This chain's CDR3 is CASSLQGSDTEAFF. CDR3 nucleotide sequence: TGTGCCAGCAGTTTACAGGGGAGTGACACTGAAGCTTTCTTT.

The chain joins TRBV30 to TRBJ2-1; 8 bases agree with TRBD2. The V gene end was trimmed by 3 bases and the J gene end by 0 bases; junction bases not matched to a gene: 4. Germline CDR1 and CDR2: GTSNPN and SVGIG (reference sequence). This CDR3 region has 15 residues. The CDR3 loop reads CAWSEGTSSYNEQFF. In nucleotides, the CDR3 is TGTGCCTGGAGCGAGGGGACTAGCTCCTACAATGAGCAGTTCTTC. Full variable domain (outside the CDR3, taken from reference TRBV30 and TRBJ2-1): SQTIHQWPATLVQPVGSPLSLECTVEGTSNPNLYWYRQAAGRGLQLLFYSVGIGQISSEVPQNLSASRPQDRQFILSSKKLLLSDSGFYLCAWSEGTSSYNEQFFGPGTRLTVL.

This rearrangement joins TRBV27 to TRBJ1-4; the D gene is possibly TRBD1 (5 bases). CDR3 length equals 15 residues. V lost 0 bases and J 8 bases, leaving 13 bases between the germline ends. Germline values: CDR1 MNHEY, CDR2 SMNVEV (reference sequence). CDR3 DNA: TGTGCCAGCAGTTTATCGGGCAGGGAGGGAGAAAAACTGTTTTTT. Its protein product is CASSLSGREGEKLFF.

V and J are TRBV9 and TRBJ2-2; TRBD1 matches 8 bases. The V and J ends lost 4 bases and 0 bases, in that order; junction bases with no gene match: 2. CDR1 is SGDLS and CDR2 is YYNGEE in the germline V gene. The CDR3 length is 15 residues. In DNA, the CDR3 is TGTGCCAGCAGCTCGACAGGGGCGAACACCGGGGAGCTGTTTTTT. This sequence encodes CASSSTGANTGELFF.

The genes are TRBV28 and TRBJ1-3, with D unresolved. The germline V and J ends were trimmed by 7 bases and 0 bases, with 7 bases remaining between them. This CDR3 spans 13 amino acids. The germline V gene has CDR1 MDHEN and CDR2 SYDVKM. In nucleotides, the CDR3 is TGTGCCAGCACTCAGTTCTCTGGAAACACCATATATTTT. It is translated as CASTQFSGNTIYF.

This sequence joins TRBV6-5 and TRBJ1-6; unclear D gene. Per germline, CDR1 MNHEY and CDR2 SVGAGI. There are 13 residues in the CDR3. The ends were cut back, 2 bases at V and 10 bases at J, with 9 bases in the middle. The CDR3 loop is CASSYDRVSPLHF. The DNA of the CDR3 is TGTGCCAGCAGTTACGACCGGGTGTCACCCCTCCACTTT.

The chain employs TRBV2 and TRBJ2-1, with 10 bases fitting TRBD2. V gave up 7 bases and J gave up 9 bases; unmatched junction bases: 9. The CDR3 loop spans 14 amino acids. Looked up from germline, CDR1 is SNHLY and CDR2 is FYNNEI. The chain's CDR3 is CASKYQRGGPEQFF. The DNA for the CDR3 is TGTGCCAGCAAGTACCAGCGGGGGGGCCCTGAGCAGTTCTTC.

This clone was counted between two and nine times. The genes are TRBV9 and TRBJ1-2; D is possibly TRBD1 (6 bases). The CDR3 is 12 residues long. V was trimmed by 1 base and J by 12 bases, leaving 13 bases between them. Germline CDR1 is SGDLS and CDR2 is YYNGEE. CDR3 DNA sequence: TGTGCCAGCAGCGTATATGGGGGCAGGGACACCTTC. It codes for CASSVYGGRDTF.

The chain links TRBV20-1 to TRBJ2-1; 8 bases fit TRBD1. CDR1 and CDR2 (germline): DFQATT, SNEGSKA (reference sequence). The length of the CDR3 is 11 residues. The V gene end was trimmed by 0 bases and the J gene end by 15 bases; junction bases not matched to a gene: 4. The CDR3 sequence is CSARDQGAAFF. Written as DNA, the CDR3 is TGCAGTGCTAGAGACCAGGGGGCCGCGTTCTTC.